This TCR beta chain was recovered during a study of early T cells in non-severe SARS-CoV-2 infection. This CDR3 is 11 amino acids long. Trimming shortened V by 6 bases and J by 6 bases, and 9 bases separated the two germline ends. Looked up from germline, CDR1 is MDHEN and CDR2 is SYDVKM. This clonotype has more than one count but fewer than ten. TCRdb ran MiXCR on the 5' RACE reads and lists one entry per CDR3 protein. The table lists around 77,000 distinct CDR3 sequences, about 14% of them singletons. This specimen consisted of whole blood, obtained at baseline. The TCR was taken from an adult who was a healthcare worker with PCR-confirmed SARS-CoV-2 infection or an uninfected control (not recorded which). The chain combines TRBV28 with TRBJ2-7, with D perhaps matching TRBD1 (5 bases). The CDR3 here is CASSSGFEQYF. CDR3 sequence (DNA): TGTGCCAGCAGCTCAGGGTTCGAGCAGTACTTC. Filled out from reference TRBV28 and TRBJ2-7, the complete variable domain reads DVKVTQSSRYLVKRTGEKVFLECVQDMDHENMFWYRQDPGLGLRLIYFSYDVKMKEKGDIPEGYSVSREKKERFSLILESASTNQTSMYLCASSSGFEQYFGPGTRLTVT.